The 28 T cell receptor beta chains in this list originate from one sample, sequenced in a study of radiation and T cells in renal cell carcinoma. Measured with immunoSEQ multiplex PCR; TCRdb has only the in-frame clones, and not every one. The table has 60,000 to 65,000 clones, around 81% seen once. Time point noted: blood 2 weeks post-SBRT. Treatment in this sample: 15 Gy SBRT to primary tumor, nephrectomy 4 weeks later. Sequences were derived from blood, sampled from a patient whose treatment included radiotherapy and nephrectomy. The origin of the receptors is a man in his sixties with renal cell carcinoma.

This chain links TRBV5-6 with TRBJ1-2, with 7 bases aligning to TRBD1. Germline CDR1 SGHDT, CDR2 YYEEEE. Germline trimming cut 4 bases from V and 6 bases from J; bases unmatched to any gene: 6. The CDR3 is 13 residues long. CDR3 DNA: TGTGCCAGCAGCGAAAGAGGGGGCGATGGCTACACCTTC. It codes for CASSERGGDGYTF. Combining the CDR3 with reference TRBV5-6 and TRBJ1-2 gives the whole variable domain DAGVTQSPTHLIKTRGQQVTLRCSPKSGHDTVSWYQQALGQGPQFIFQYYEEEERQRGNFPDRFSGHQFPNYSSELNVNALLLGDSALYLCASSERGGDGYTFGSGTRLTVV.

For this clone: The same CDR3 arises from other DNA sequences in this sample as well. This chain connects TRBV4-1 to TRBJ2-5; 10 bases are a match to TRBD2. Trimming removed 0 bases from V and 5 bases from J; junction bases left unmatched: 9. This CDR3 contains 17 residues. Germline lookup yields CDR1 MGHRA and CDR2 YSYEKL. The CDR3 DNA is TGCGCCAGCAGCCAAGATGGGCTAGCGGGAGTCAGGGAGACCCAGTACTTC. Amino acid sequence: CASSQDGLAGVRETQYF.

The chain recombines TRBV9 with TRBJ2-2; D call uncertain. Germline V CDR1 and CDR2: SGDLS, YYNGEE. The ends were cut back, 0 bases at V and 3 bases at J, with 9 bases in the middle. The CDR3 extends over 15 amino acids. The CDR3 DNA sequence: TGTGCCAGCAGCGTAGGGCAGATCCACACCGGGGAGCTGTTTTTT. Protein: CASSVGQIHTGELFF.

This clone was counted only a few times. This sequence joins TRBV6-4 and TRBJ2-2; 9 positions agree with TRBD2. This CDR3 comprises 16 residues. Germline assignment: CDR1 MRHNA and CDR2 SNTAGT. Losses at the gene ends were 4 bases for V and 3 bases for J; bases not matched to a gene: 6. As DNA, the CDR3 is TGTGCCAGCAGTGCCCGGACTAGCGATTACACCGGGGAGCTGTTTTTT. Translated: CASSARTSDYTGELFF.

The V call is TRBV6-6, the J call TRBJ2-3; D is possibly TRBD1 or TRBD2 (5 bases each). The CDR3 is 15 residues long. Germline assignment: CDR1 MNHNY and CDR2 SVGAGI (reference sequence). V was shortened by 4 bases and J by 0 bases, with 11 bases between the two germline ends. The CDR3 region is CASSSRDLSTDTQYF. As DNA, the CDR3 is TGTGCCAGCAGTTCCCGGGACCTAAGCACAGATACGCAGTATTTT.

V usage is TRBV6-1 and J usage is TRBJ1-1; D gene uncertain. The CDR3 spans 15 residues. With 0 bases removed from V and 1 base from J, the gap between germline ends came to 9 bases. The germline V gene has CDR1 MNHNS and CDR2 SASEGT. The CDR3 reads CASSEALAENTEAFF. The CDR3 nucleotides are TGTGCCAGCAGTGAAGCGCTGGCGGAGAACACTGAAGCTTTCTTT.

The chain carries TRBV10-3 and TRBJ1-6; TRBD1 agrees at 8 bases. Germline V gene sequence: CDR1 ENHRY, CDR2 SYGVKD. V lost 10 bases, J lost 7 bases, and 12 bases stayed unmatched. The CDR3 has 15 amino acids. CDR3 protein: CANSLEGQGNSPLHF. The CDR3 region has the DNA TGTGCCAATTCGCTCGAAGGACAGGGAAATTCACCCCTCCACTTT.

About this clone: The sample contains more than one DNA sequence encoding this CDR3. The chain has TRBV30 and TRBJ1-3, with D maybe TRBD1 (6 bases). Germline V gives CDR1 GTSNPN, CDR2 SVGIG (reference sequence). This CDR3 is 14 amino acids long. V was clipped by 0 bases and J by 2 bases, with 8 bases between them. This CDR3 reads CAWSVSGAGNTIYF. The DNA of the CDR3 is TGTGCCTGGAGTGTATCAGGGGCTGGAAACACCATATATTTT.

The chain couples TRBV7-2 to TRBJ2-5; possible D gene TRBD1, 5 bases. Between the trimmed V and J ends, which lost 2 bases and 3 bases, there was a span of 7 bases. This CDR3 has 13 amino acids. Looked up from germline, CDR1 is SGHTA and CDR2 is FQGNSA. The CDR3 region has the DNA TGTGCCAGCAGCTTACGACAGAAAGAGACCCAGTACTTC. Residues: CASSLRQKETQYF.

V usage is TRBV5-5 and J usage is TRBJ2-1; the D is unclear. Germline lookup yields CDR1 SGHKS and CDR2 YYEKEE (reference sequence). The V gene lost 1 base and the J gene lost 0 bases, with 11 bases spanning the gap. CDR3 length equals 16 residues. This CDR3 reads CASSLRGASSYNEQFF. The CDR3 nucleotides are TGTGCCAGCAGCTTGCGCGGAGCAAGCTCCTACAATGAGCAGTTCTTC.

V gene TRBV5-5 combines with J gene TRBJ1-2; D is ambiguous. The germline V and J ends were trimmed by 4 bases and 9 bases, with 10 bases remaining between them. The CDR3 consists of 11 residues. Germline V gene data show CDR1 as SGHKS and CDR2 as YYEKEE (reference sequence). DNA for the CDR3: TGTGCCAGCAGCCCATCTGACAGCTACACCTTC. Its translation: CASSPSDSYTF.

This clone was seen just once. The chain joins TRBV7-6 to TRBJ2-3; no clear D gene. Per germline, CDR1 SGHVS and CDR2 FNYEAQ. Between the trimmed V and J ends, which lost 5 bases and 6 bases, there was a span of 9 bases. The CDR3 runs 12 residues. CDR3 sequence reads: CASSRGEDTQYF. The CDR3 bases are TGTGCCAGCAGCCGAGGTGAGGATACGCAGTATTTT.

This chain links TRBV23-1 with TRBJ1-2, with TRBD1 as a possible D gene (6 bases). TRBV23-1 is recorded as an ORF, its role being uncertain. The CDR3 has 13 residues. Trimming cost V 11 bases and J 7 bases, with 20 bases left between them. Here the CDR3 reads CAGHWEGGTGYTF. The CDR3 bases are TGCGCCGGGCATTGGGAGGGGGGGACTGGCTACACCTTC.

This clone was counted only a few times. The chain has TRBV5-6 and TRBJ1-5, with TRBD1 as a possible D gene (5 bases). The CDR3 has 14 residues. The germline V gene has CDR1 SGHDT and CDR2 YYEEEE. V was clipped by 4 bases and J by 4 bases, with 12 bases between them. The CDR3 loop is CASSLGRTNQPQHF. As DNA, the CDR3 is TGTGCCAGCAGCCTAGGACGGACAAATCAGCCCCAGCATTTT.

This clone was picked up one time. The gene calls are TRBV6-6 and TRBJ2-5; 9 bases match TRBD2. V shed 4 bases and J 3 bases; nucleotides not matched to a gene: 9. The CDR3 covers 16 residues. The germline CDR1 and CDR2 sequences are MNHNY and SVGAGI (reference sequence). The CDR3 is CASSSPRASGKETQYF. The CDR3 DNA is TGTGCCAGCAGTTCCCCGCGGGCTAGCGGGAAAGAGACCCAGTACTTC.

About this clone itself: At one end the junction does not follow the germline gene, possibly because of a read error. The chain joins TRBV7-2 to TRBJ1-5; D possibly corresponds to TRBD1 (5 bases). The CDR3 extends over 13 amino acids. The germline V gene has CDR1 SGHTA and CDR2 FQGNSA. The CDR3, as DNA: TGTGCCAGCACCTTAGATGGGGGAAAGCCCCAGCATTTT. This translates into CASTLDGGKPQHF.

V and J are TRBV27 and TRBJ2-1; D ambiguous. The V and J ends lost 3 bases and 3 bases respectively, with 9 bases between them. The CDR3 is 14 residues long. Germline CDR1 and CDR2: MNHEY and SMNVEV (reference sequence). CDR3 nucleotide sequence: TGTGCCAGCAGTTTTATCTGGAACTACAATGAGCAGTTCTTC. Protein sequence: CASSFIWNYNEQFF.

This clone was observed a handful of times. This chain connects TRBV9 to TRBJ1-4; 7 positions match TRBD1. This CDR3 region has 14 residues. The germline V gene has CDR1 SGDLS and CDR2 YYNGEE. J gave up 8 bases and V 0 bases, and 4 bases lay outside the gene matches. The CDR3 loop is CASSVDGTDEKLFF. Here the CDR3 DNA reads TGTGCCAGCAGCGTAGACGGGACAGACGAAAAACTGTTTTTT.

This chain connects TRBV6-5 to TRBJ2-3; 8 nucleotides line up with TRBD1. The V and J ends lost 6 bases and 2 bases, in that order; junction bases with no gene match: 7. CDR3 size: 15 residues. Per the germline V gene, CDR1 is MNHEY and CDR2 is SVGAGI. The CDR3 bases are TGTGCCAGCAGACTCGGACAGGGTGACACAGATACGCAGTATTTT. As protein: CASRLGQGDTDTQYF.

The chain has TRBV7-8 and TRBJ1-4; a weak D match, TRBD1 (5 bases). Between the trimmed V and J ends, which lost 7 bases and 5 bases, there was a span of 23 bases. The CDR3 is 17 amino acids. CDR1 and CDR2 from the germline V gene are SGHVS and FQNEAQ. Written as DNA, the CDR3 is TGTGCCAGCACGTATCGGGACCTAAGTGTCTTAAATGAAAAACTGTTTTTT. This gives the protein CASTYRDLSVLNEKLFF.

The chain combines TRBV6-6 with TRBJ2-7; D is unclear. The CDR3 totals 12 residues. Germline V gene lookup returns CDR1 MNHNY and CDR2 SVGAGI (reference sequence). V lost 8 bases and J lost 2, with 10 bases in between. The CDR3 protein is CASRAAAYEQYF. DNA of the CDR3: TGTGCCAGCCGGGCAGCAGCCTACGAGCAGTACTTC.

This clone is medium-sized. This sequence joins TRBV2 and TRBJ1-2; 8 bases are a match to TRBD1. There are 12 residues in the CDR3. CDR1 is SNHLY and CDR2 is FYNNEI in the germline V gene. Losses at the gene ends were 5 bases for V and 4 bases for J; bases not matched to a gene: 0. The CDR3 sequence is CASSTGGYGYTF. The DNA for the CDR3 is TGTGCCAGCAGTACAGGGGGCTATGGCTACACCTTC.

The V call is TRBV6-5, the J call TRBJ2-3, with 9 nucleotides matching TRBD1. The CDR3 has 14 residues. V lost 6 bases, J lost 5 bases, and 6 bases stayed unmatched. The V gene's germline CDR1 is MNHEY and CDR2 SVGAGI. CDR3 in DNA: TGTGCCAGCAGACGGACAGGGGAAGGAGATACGCAGTATTTT. Translation gives CASRRTGEGDTQYF.

The V gene is TRBV5-1, the J gene TRBJ2-3, with a tentative D call TRBD2 (6 bases). The CDR3 spans 16 residues. Germline loops: CDR1 SGHRS, CDR2 YFSETQ. Trimming removed 3 bases from V and 6 bases from J, with 20 bases in between. The CDR3 loop is CASSSVLAPNGDTQYF. Written as DNA, the CDR3 is TGCGCCAGCAGCTCCGTGCTAGCGCCAAACGGCGATACGCAGTATTTT.

The V gene is TRBV30, the J gene TRBJ2-7; D is unclear. V was shortened by 0 bases and J by 5 bases, with 8 bases between the two germline ends. The CDR3 contains 12 residues. Germline V gene lookup returns CDR1 GTSNPN and CDR2 SVGIG (reference sequence). The CDR3: CAWSVLWDEQYF. The CDR3 nucleotides read TGTGCCTGGAGTGTATTGTGGGACGAGCAGTACTTC.

The CDR3 DNA follows: TGCAGCGTTGTACGCAGAAGGACTGAAGCTTTCTTT. Its protein is CSVVRRRTEAFF. The chain uses TRBV29-1 and TRBJ1-1; D call uncertain. V was shortened by 4 bases and J by 5 bases, with 11 bases between the two germline ends. Germline CDR1 is SQVTM and CDR2 is ANQGSEA. The CDR3 has 12 amino acids.

This clone was picked up a small number of times. V gene TRBV19 combines with J gene TRBJ2-5, with 10 bases aligning to TRBD1. The ends lost 4 bases at V and 7 bases at J; junction bases unmatched: 12. This CDR3 comprises 16 residues. Germline V gives CDR1 LNHDA, CDR2 SQIVND (reference sequence). CDR3 protein: CASSRTGGGRFGTQYF. CDR3 coding DNA: TGTGCCAGTAGTAGGACAGGGGGAGGGAGGTTTGGGACCCAGTACTTC.

The chain employs TRBV2 and TRBJ2-2; perhaps TRBD1 as D (5 bases). Germline V CDR1 and CDR2: SNHLY, FYNNEI. The CDR3 spans 12 residues. Trimming cost V 8 bases and J 4 bases, with 8 bases left between them. DNA of the CDR3: TGTGCCAGCCTCCAGGGCACCGGGGAGCTGTTTTTT. Its protein is CASLQGTGELFF.